This T cell receptor beta chain was found in a study of vaccination and CD4 T cells after COVID-19. The Oncomine TCR Beta short-read assay was applied to DNA of cultured CD4+ T cells. TCRdb reprocessed the PCR reads with MiXCR, giving one entry per CDR3 protein. The sample has 6,500 to 9,000 distinct CDR3 sequences; 36% are singletons. With 5 bases removed from V and 2 bases from J, the gap between germline ends came to 16 bases. The CDR3 has 16 residues. The germline gives CDR1 SEHNR, CDR2 FQNEAQ (reference sequence). Regarding this clonotype: What it binds is unknown.

Treatment noted: roughly ten-day PBMC culture with coronavirus spike peptide pools or control peptides (ViraFEST assay). The collection of CD4+ T cells from the unexposed donor took place before the COVID-19 pandemic (2011-2018). V and J are TRBV7-9 and TRBJ1-5; D might be TRBD1 (6 bases). Sample: CD4+ T cells from blood, cultured in vitro. The TCR was taken from a human donor in good health. The CDR3 nucleotides read TGTGCCAGCAGCCCAGGAACAGGGACGGGCAATCAGCCCCAGCATTTT. It translates to CASSPGTGTGNQPQHF. The full variable domain, rest sourced from reference TRBV7-9 and TRBJ1-5, is DTGVSQNPRHKITKRGQNVTFRCDPISEHNRLYWYRQTLGQGPEFLTYFQNEAQLEKSRLLSDRFSAERPKGSFSTLEIQRTEQGDSAMYLCASSPGTGTGNQPQHFGDGTRLSIL.